The T cell receptor beta chain described here comes from a study of Graves' ophthalmopathy and Graves' hyperthyroidism. This clonotype was counted only a few times. No antigen is known for it. Amplifying from RNA transcripts, the study obtained TCR beta CDR3 regions. First-round RT-PCR used HTBI primers; second-round multiplex PCR followed. From the multiplex PCR reads, TCRdb called clonotypes with MiXCR, one entry per CDR3 protein. In the table there are approximately 640,000 distinct CDR3 sequences, roughly two fifths of which are singletons. Study observations and caveats: With less than 90% sensitivity and more than 75% specificity, a 13-signature model separated ophthalmopathy from stable hyperthyroidism.

Each donor who had ophthalmopathy showed moderate-to-severe activity, a CAS of ≥3, a NOSPECS of ≥4, and a duration under 3 months. The evidence that diagnosis relied on was clinical symptoms, serum thyroxine, TRAb, thyroid ultrasound and orbital computed tomography. The source of this sequence is an adult man with Graves' ophthalmopathy. The sample comprised peripheral blood.

This chain's CDR3 is CASSSRDNSRQYF. The CDR3 DNA is TGTGCCAGCAGCAGCAGGGATAACTCACGGCAGTACTTC. The V and J genes are TRBV11-3 and TRBJ2-7; TRBD1 is a possible D gene (5 bases). CDR1 SGHNT and CDR2 YENEEA come from the germline V gene. The length of the CDR3 is 13 residues. With 5 bases removed from V and 9 bases from J, the gap between germline ends came to 17 bases.